These 16 T cell receptor beta chains originate from one sample sequenced in a study of PD-1 blockade in classical Hodgkin lymphoma. Measured with immunoSEQ multiplex PCR; TCRdb has only the in-frame clones, and not every one. Of about 40,000 clones listed, over 70% are singletons. Every patient relapsed after autologous stem cell transplantation, and brentuximab vedotin exposure varied. This sample comprised peripheral blood mononuclear cells (PBMCs), obtained at baseline. The origin of the receptors is a human donor with classical Hodgkin lymphoma.

This sequence joins TRBV28 and TRBJ2-7; 9 nucleotides align to TRBD2. The CDR3 has 14 residues. The ends lost 3 bases at V and 4 bases at J; junction bases unmatched: 4. CDR1 and CDR2 (germline): MDHEN, SYDVKM. CDR3 sequence (DNA): TGTGCCAGCAGTTTGCCTAGCGGGGCTTACGAGCAGTACTTC. It is translated as CASSLPSGAYEQYF. Complete variable domain (other parts from reference TRBV28 and TRBJ2-7): DVKVTQSSRYLVKRTGEKVFLECVQDMDHENMFWYRQDPGLGLRLIYFSYDVKMKEKGDIPEGYSVSREKKERFSLILESASTNQTSMYLCASSLPSGAYEQYFGPGTRLTVT.

The rearrangement uses TRBV5-1 and TRBJ1-6; TRBD1 might be the D (5 bases). Between the trimmed V and J ends, which lost 1 base and 5 bases, there was a span of 10 bases. Germline loops: CDR1 SGHRS, CDR2 YFSETQ. The CDR3 length is 15 residues. The CDR3 here is CASSLLAGNNSPLHF. DNA for the CDR3: TGCGCCAGCAGCTTGTTGGCAGGGAATAATTCACCCCTCCACTTT.

J is TRBJ2-3 and V is TRBV2; 7 bases align to TRBD1. Germline-derived CDR1 and CDR2 are SNHLY and FYNNEI. The CDR3 consists of 15 residues. V was pared by 6 bases and J by 3 bases, with 9 bases of the junction left unmatched. In DNA, the CDR3 is TGTGCCAGCAGCCAGGGGGTCGCGACAACAGATACGCAGTATTTT. This sequence encodes CASSQGVATTDTQYF.

V gene TRBV5-1 combines with J gene TRBJ2-1; TRBD2 aligns across 10 bases. The CDR3 is 16 amino acids. V was pared by 0 bases and J by 7 bases, with 7 bases of the junction left unmatched. The germline V gene encodes CDR1 SGHRS and CDR2 YFSETQ. The CDR3 is CASSLGSSGSGNEQFF. The CDR3 bases are TGCGCCAGCAGCTTGGGTTCTAGCGGGAGTGGGAATGAGCAGTTCTTC.

A single count supports this clone. The J gene is TRBJ1-3, the V gene TRBV7-8; no firm D call. Germline V gives CDR1 SGHVS, CDR2 FQNEAQ. The CDR3 extends over 16 amino acids. Trimming took off 5 bases at V and 0 bases at J, with 14 bases between the two ends. The CDR3 protein is CASSLPPTGSGNTIYF. The CDR3 DNA reads as TGTGCCAGCAGCCTCCCGCCCACGGGCTCTGGAAACACCATATATTTT.

This CDR3 is CASRPWLSTDTQYF. CDR3 nucleotide sequence: TGTGCCAGCAGGCCCTGGTTGAGCACAGATACGCAGTATTTT. The V and J genes are TRBV6-5 and TRBJ2-3; D call uncertain. The V and J ends lost 6 bases and 0 bases respectively, with 10 bases between them. Germline CDR1 reads MNHEY; CDR2 reads SVGAGI. This CDR3 is built from 14 residues.

The J gene is TRBJ1-4, the V gene TRBV19; 7 nucleotides align to TRBD1. Trimming took 3 bases from V and 2 from J; bases not matched to a gene: 12. The CDR3 runs to 18 residues. Germline CDR1 LNHDA, CDR2 SQIVND (reference sequence). CDR3 residues: CASSIIGGLGSTNEKLFF. The CDR3, as DNA: TGTGCCAGTAGTATTATAGGGGGCCTCGGATCGACTAATGAAAAACTGTTTTTT.

The chain is built from TRBV27 and TRBJ1-5; TRBD1 might be the D (6 bases). The CDR3 loop spans 14 amino acids. Trimming took 7 bases from V and 0 from J, leaving 10 bases between them. Germline loops: CDR1 MNHEY, CDR2 SMNVEV (reference sequence). CDR3 loop: CASNEGGSNQPQHF. The CDR3 DNA sequence: TGTGCCAGCAACGAGGGGGGTAGCAATCAGCCCCAGCATTTT.

In the case of this clone: One junction end disagrees with the germline gene, perhaps due to a read error. The gene calls are TRBV5-6 and TRBJ2-1; D is unclear. Germline values: CDR1 SGHDT, CDR2 YYEEEE. The CDR3 consists of 19 residues. As DNA, the CDR3 is TGTGCCAGCAGTTTGGGTACCTGGGTGGGCCCGCTCTCCTACAATGAGCAGTTCTTC. Translating it yields CASSLGTWVGPLSYNEQFF.

This clone occurred a few times. The chain links TRBV5-1 to TRBJ2-7; D ambiguous. This CDR3 spans 14 amino acids. The germline V gene encodes CDR1 SGHRS and CDR2 YFSETQ. The V end was cut by 0 bases, the J end by 2 bases, with 9 bases between. The CDR3 here is CASSLEGHTYEQYF. The CDR3 DNA reads TGCGCCAGCAGCTTGGAGGGCCATACCTACGAGCAGTACTTC. The complete variable domain, with remaining parts taken from reference TRBV5-1 and TRBJ2-7, reads KAGVTQTPRYLIKTRGQQVTLSCSPISGHRSVSWYQQTPGQGLQFLFEYFSETQRNKGNFPGRFSGRQFSNSRSEMNVSTLELGDSALYLCASSLEGHTYEQYFGPGTRLTVT.

J is TRBJ1-2 and V is TRBV7-8, with D unresolved. The germline gives CDR1 SGHVS, CDR2 FQNEAQ. The CDR3 loop spans 13 amino acids. V dropped 8 bases and J dropped 4 bases, with 14 bases sitting between them. CDR3 nucleotide sequence: TGTGCCAGCGGGTTTTCGGGCGGCTATGGCTACACCTTC. Residues: CASGFSGGYGYTF.

This clone was seen once. The chain employs TRBV6-5 and TRBJ1-1, with 8 bases fitting TRBD1. CDR3 length: 13 amino acids. The germline gives CDR1 MNHEY, CDR2 SVGAGI. The ends lost 3 bases at V and 8 bases at J; junction bases unmatched: 5. The CDR3 here is CASSYTRDREAFF. As DNA, the CDR3 is TGTGCCAGCAGTTATACCCGGGACAGGGAAGCTTTCTTT.

The chain carries TRBV7-3 and TRBJ2-2, with a possible D match to TRBD2 (5 bases). The CDR3 extends over 15 amino acids. Germline loops: CDR1 SGHTA, CDR2 FQGTGA. V gave up 4 bases and J gave up 4 bases, with 13 bases separating them. CDR3 DNA: TGTGCCAGCAGCTCAAACCGGGATTTCACCGGGGAGCTGTTTTTT. Translation: CASSSNRDFTGELFF.

V and J are TRBV6-5 and TRBJ1-2; D unresolved. The CDR3 length is 12 residues. Trimming stripped 4 bases from V and 3 bases from J, with 6 bases between. Germline CDR1 is MNHEY and CDR2 is SVGAGI. CDR3 protein: CASSLTDYGYTF. The DNA of the CDR3 is TGTGCCAGCAGTTTGACGGACTATGGCTACACCTTC.

The CDR3 here is CASSLLNSENEQFF. The CDR3 region has the DNA TGTGCCAGCAGTTTATTGAATAGCGAGAATGAGCAGTTCTTC. This sequence joins TRBV27 and TRBJ2-1; D perhaps matches TRBD2 (5 bases). CDR1 is MNHEY and CDR2 is SMNVEV in the germline V gene (reference sequence). This CDR3 region has 14 residues. Trimming removed 1 base from V and 7 bases from J, with 11 bases in between.

The chain combines TRBV7-2 with TRBJ2-5; D might be TRBD2 (7 bases). There are 19 residues in the CDR3. V was shortened by 2 bases and J by 5 bases, with 27 bases between the two germline ends. CDR1 is SGHTA and CDR2 is FQGNSA in the germline V gene. CDR3 sequence reads: CASSLKVSGWGGPLETQYF. As DNA, the CDR3 is TGTGCCAGCAGCTTAAAGGTGTCAGGGTGGGGGGGGCCGTTGGAGACCCAGTACTTC.